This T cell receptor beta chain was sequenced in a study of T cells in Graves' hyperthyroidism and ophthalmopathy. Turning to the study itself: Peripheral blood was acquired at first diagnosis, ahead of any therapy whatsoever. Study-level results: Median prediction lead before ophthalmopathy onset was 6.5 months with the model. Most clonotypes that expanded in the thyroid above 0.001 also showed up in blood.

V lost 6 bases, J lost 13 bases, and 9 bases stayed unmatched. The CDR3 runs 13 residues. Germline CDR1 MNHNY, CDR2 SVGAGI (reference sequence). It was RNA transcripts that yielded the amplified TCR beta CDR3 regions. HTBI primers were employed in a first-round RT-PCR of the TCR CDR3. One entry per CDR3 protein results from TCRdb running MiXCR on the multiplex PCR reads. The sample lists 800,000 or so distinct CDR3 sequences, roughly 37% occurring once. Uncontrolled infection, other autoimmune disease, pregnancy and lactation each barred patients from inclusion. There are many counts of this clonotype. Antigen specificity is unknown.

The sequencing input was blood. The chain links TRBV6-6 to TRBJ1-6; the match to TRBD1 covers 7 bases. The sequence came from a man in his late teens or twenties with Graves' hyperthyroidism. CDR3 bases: TGTGCCAGCAGGCCCCGGGACAGTGGTCCCCTCCACTTT. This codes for CASRPRDSGPLHF.